The source of this T cell receptor beta chain is a study of T cells in Graves' hyperthyroidism and ophthalmopathy. There were TCR beta CDR3 regions amplified from RNA transcripts. An initial round of RT-PCR targeting the TCR CDR3 relied on the HTBI primer set. Via MiXCR, TCRdb re-called the multiplex PCR reads, giving one row per CDR3 protein. The profile shows a few hundred thousand distinct CDR3 sequences, roughly 23% of them singletons. Germline V gene data show CDR1 as SGHAT and CDR2 as FQNNGV. The V end lost 5 bases, the J end lost 2 bases, and 14 bases lay between the germline ends. The CDR3 extends over 15 amino acids. This clonotype was seen more than once but under ten times.

V usage is TRBV11-2 and J usage is TRBJ2-3; D is unclear. The TCR originated in a woman aged 65 to 85 with Graves' ophthalmopathy. Sequenced sample: blood. The CDR3 region has the DNA TGTGCCAGCAGCCCCGGAAGGCGGACCACAGATACGCAGTATTTT. Protein: CASSPGRRTTDTQYF.